This TCR beta chain appears in the sequencing data of a study of T-cell reconstitution after alpha-beta-depleted transplantation in children. Overall study findings and caveats: As was reported, about two months after transplant, alpha-beta T cells came from several hundred expanded graft clones.

V lost 0 bases, J lost 9 bases, and 12 bases lay in between. The CDR3 loop spans 14 amino acids. The TCRbeta library was prepared with unique molecular identifiers. TCRdb called the PCR reads again in MiXCR, with one record for every CDR3 protein. The data show almost 250,000 distinct CDR3 sequences, under 30% seen once. The sample holds a few counts of this clonotype. What it binds is not known. This clonotype was obtained from a girl aged 2 to 9 with Fanconi anemia, due to receive a stem cell transplant. Sequencing used PBMCs, obtained before TCRalphabeta/CD19-depleted stem cell transplant. The rearrangement links TRBV23-1 to TRBJ2-4; the D gene is possibly TRBD2 (6 bases). TRBV23-1 belongs to the ORF category, with a function that is uncertain. The CDR3 sequence is CASSQSKVAAIQYF. The CDR3 DNA follows: TGCGCCAGCAGTCAATCGAAAGTAGCGGCCATTCAGTACTTC.